This T cell receptor beta chain was found in a study of radiotherapy plus CTLA-4 blockade in lung cancer. Across the study: Objective responses arose in 15% to 20% of patients, and under 40% experienced disease control. Notes on the study in general: Reportedly, early blood T cell clone dynamics best predicted response, with interferon-beta. Once radiotherapy plus ipilimumab had been given, TCR clones derived from tumor expanded in blood.

Ipilimumab CTLA-4 blockade and focal radiation were given to patients with chemo-refractory metastatic non-small-cell lung cancer. This clone showed up just once. Its target is not known. Germline V CDR1 and CDR2: SNHLY, FYNNEI. V lost 8 bases to trimming and J lost 2 bases, with 15 bases between them. CDR3 size: 14 residues. Sequenced by immunoSEQ multiplex PCR; TCRdb stores in-frame clones only, minus some. The table lists more than 90,000 clones, roughly 80% of them singletons. The source material was peripheral blood, sampled from a patient treated with radiotherapy plus ipilimumab. The origin of this receptor is a human donor with non-small cell lung cancer that progressed on radiotherapy plus ipilimumab. This chain connects TRBV2 to TRBJ1-1; D gene unclear. CDR3 amino acids: CASVEGGINTEAFF. The DNA of the CDR3 is TGTGCCAGCGTGGAGGGAGGAATAAACACTGAAGCTTTCTTT. Full variable domain (missing parts from reference TRBV2 and TRBJ1-1): EPEVTQTPSHQVTQMGQEVILRCVPISNHLYFYWYRQILGQKVEFLVSFYNNEISEKSEIFDDQFSVERPDGSNFTLKIRSTKLEDSAMYFCASVEGGINTEAFFGQGTRLTVV.